This entry features one T cell receptor beta chain sequence. The CDR3 has 16 amino acids. The germline CDR1 and CDR2 sequences are LNHDA and SQIVND (reference sequence). V dropped 5 bases and J dropped 7; count of bases not matched to a gene: 14. Authors' data handling: For nucleated cells, counts were estimated from reference gene primer amplification. Using immunoSEQ multiplex PCR, the repertoire was profiled, and TCRdb retains in-frame clones only, with some absent. D and trimming were read from the DNA, whereas the V and J calls and clone size are those reported in that table. Altogether 150,000 to 200,000 clones are present, around 81% being singletons, with the ten largest covering less than 9.5%. This specimen belongs to a study of blood T cell repertoires in COVID-19. Study-level information: T cells, B-cell-depleted T cells, or PBMCs supplied cDNA or gDNA.

Cohort placement rested on clinical history that participants reported themselves. Two negative PCRs, clearance, or symptom resolution were required of recovered Cohort 3 donors. The V gene is TRBV19, the J gene TRBJ1-5, with 7 bases identical to TRBD1. The sample was PBMCs or T cells enriched from blood (not recorded which). The sequence derives from a man in his forties or fifties who had recovered from COVID-19. The chain's CDR3 is CASSSIQTGLNQPQHF. The CDR3 coding sequence is TGTGCCAGTAGTTCTATTCAGACAGGGCTTAACCAGCCCCAGCATTTT.